These 19 T cell receptor beta chains were sequenced from one sample in a study of blood T cell repertoires in COVID-19. Here immunoSEQ multiplex PCR was the method, and the copy in TCRdb shows in-frame clones only, minus some. The sample lists about 80,000 clones, 88% occurring once. Sequenced: peripheral blood. The receptors were sampled from a woman older than 75 with acute or convalescent COVID-19.

This clone was seen a single time. V usage is TRBV12-3 or TRBV12-4 and J usage is TRBJ1-2, with 8 bases that match TRBD1. CDR3 size: 13 residues. Trimming cost V 6 bases and J 6 bases; bases outside gene matches: 6. The CDR3 nucleotides read TGTGCCAGCAGGCCGGACAGGGTTGATGGCTACACCTTC. It yields the protein CASRPDRVDGYTF.

This clone is a singleton in its sample. CDR3 in DNA: TGTGCCTGGACCCTAAGGGGAAGACTGGGGCCTGGAAACACCATATATTTT. Residues: CAWTLRGRLGPGNTIYF. The chain has TRBV30 and TRBJ1-3; weak D call: TRBD1 (5 bases). Trimming took off 4 bases at V and 2 bases at J, with 21 bases between the two ends. The CDR3 runs to 17 residues. Germline CDR1 and CDR2: GTSNPN and SVGIG (reference sequence).

This clone appeared once. The gene calls are TRBV10-3 and TRBJ2-7; 8 nucleotides align to TRBD1. This CDR3 has 11 residues. V lost 6 bases to trimming and J lost 10 bases; unmatched junction nucleotides: 5. Germline V gene sequence: CDR1 ENHRY, CDR2 SYGVKD. CDR3 bases: TGTGCCATCAGCCCGGGACAGGAACAGTACTTC. As protein: CAISPGQEQYF.

The chain is built from TRBV12-5 and TRBJ2-7; perhaps TRBD2 as D (5 bases). Germline loops: CDR1 LGHNT, CDR2 FRNRAP. CDR3 length equals 13 residues. Trimming left V 2 bases short and J 5 bases short, with 10 bases between. In DNA, the CDR3 is TGTGCTAGTGGTTTGACGAGGGTCCACGAGCAGTACTTC. Protein product: CASGLTRVHEQYF. The full variable domain, in which reference TRBV12-5 and TRBJ2-7 provide the parts outside the CDR3, is DARVTQTPRHKVTEMGQEVTMRCQPILGHNTVFWYRQTMMQGLELLAYFRNRAPLDDSGMPKDRFSAEMPDATLATLKIQPSEPRDSAVYFCASGLTRVHEQYFGPGTRLTVT.

The chain couples TRBV7-2 to TRBJ2-2; 7 nucleotides align to TRBD2. The CDR3 is 14 amino acids. The germline CDR1 and CDR2 sequences are SGHTA and FQGNSA. The trim removed 1 base at V and 7 bases at J, leaving 3 bases unmatched. CDR3 in amino acids: CASSLGGLVGELFF. The CDR3, as DNA: TGTGCCAGCAGCTTAGGTGGACTAGTCGGGGAGCTGTTTTTT. The full variable domain, in which reference TRBV7-2 and TRBJ2-2 provide the parts outside the CDR3, is GAGVSQSPSNKVTEKGKDVELRCDPISGHTALYWYRQSLGQGLEFLIYFQGNSAPDKSGLPSDRFSAERTGGSVSTLTIQRTQQEDSAVYLCASSLGGLVGELFFGEGSRLTVL.

The rearrangement links TRBV30 to TRBJ2-1; the match to TRBD2 covers 13 bases. CDR1 is GTSNPN and CDR2 is SVGIG in the germline V gene (reference sequence). J lost 5 bases, V lost 0 bases, and 1 base had no gene match. The CDR3 runs 15 residues. CDR3 coding DNA: TGTGCCTGGAGTGTGGGACTAGCGGGGAACAATGAGCAGTTCTTC. Translating gives CAWSVGLAGNNEQFF.

The chain employs TRBV12-5 and TRBJ2-5, with 8 bases fitting TRBD2. V shed 7 bases, J shed 4 bases, and the junction held 14 bases outside the gene matches. CDR3 size: 16 residues. Germline CDR1 LGHNT, CDR2 FRNRAP. CDR3 amino acids: CASALGGRGTRETQYF. Written as DNA, the CDR3 is TGTGCTAGTGCCCTTGGGGGAAGGGGGACTAGAGAGACCCAGTACTTC.

This clone is a singleton in its sample. The rearrangement links TRBV7-2 to TRBJ2-1, with 7 bases matching TRBD1. CDR1 SGHTA and CDR2 FQGNSA come from the germline V gene. The junction had 7 bases not matched to a gene; V was cut back by 5 bases and J by 3 bases. This CDR3 region has 15 residues. This chain's CDR3 is CASSPSGQNYNEQFF. In DNA, the CDR3 is TGTGCCAGCAGCCCATCGGGACAGAACTACAATGAGCAGTTCTTC.

V and J are TRBV6-6 and TRBJ1-1; D is unresolved. The CDR3 length is 12 residues. The V gene's germline CDR1 is MNHNY and CDR2 SVGAGI (reference sequence). Trimming pared 5 bases from V and 1 base from J, leaving 5 bases between. The CDR3 nucleotides read TGTGCCAGCAGTGAGGGGAACACTGAAGCTTTCTTT. This codes for CASSEGNTEAFF.

This sequence joins TRBV7-2 and TRBJ1-2, with D possibly matching TRBD1 (5 bases). V shed 1 base and J shed 5 bases, with 11 bases lying between them. The CDR3 is 14 residues long. Germline V CDR1 and CDR2: SGHTA, FQGNSA. The CDR3 DNA reads as TGTGCCAGCAGCTTAGGAGGGCGGGGGTATGGCTACACCTTC. Its translation: CASSLGGRGYGYTF. The full variable domain, completed using reference TRBV7-2 and TRBJ1-2, is GAGVSQSPSNKVTEKGKDVELRCDPISGHTALYWYRQSLGQGLEFLIYFQGNSAPDKSGLPSDRFSAERTGGSVSTLTIQRTQQEDSAVYLCASSLGGRGYGYTFGSGTRLTVV.

This rearrangement joins TRBV15 to TRBJ1-4; D gene ambiguous. CDR1 is LNHNV and CDR2 is YYDKDF in the germline V gene (reference sequence). The germline V and J ends were trimmed by 0 bases and 8 bases, with 7 bases remaining between them. The CDR3 is 13 residues long. The CDR3 DNA reads as TGTGCCACCAGCAGAGATCCGTTGGAAAAACTGTTTTTT. It encodes CATSRDPLEKLFF.

The chain couples TRBV5-4 to TRBJ2-3, with 9 nucleotides matching TRBD2. J gave up 0 bases and V 4 bases, and 6 bases lay outside the gene matches. Germline-derived CDR1 and CDR2 are SGHNT and YYREEE (reference sequence). The CDR3 is 16 residues long. The CDR3 protein is CASSPGLATSTDTQYF. The DNA for the CDR3 is TGTGCCAGCAGCCCGGGACTAGCCACGAGCACAGATACGCAGTATTTT.

The rearrangement uses TRBV6-5 and TRBJ1-2; D unresolved. Trimming pared 4 bases from V and 5 bases from J, leaving 17 bases between. From germline, CDR1 is MNHEY and CDR2 SVGAGI. The CDR3 covers 15 residues. CDR3 loop: CASSSVAEVLYGYTF. CDR3 bases: TGTGCCAGCAGTTCCGTCGCGGAGGTCCTTTATGGCTACACCTTC.

The V call is TRBV5-4, the J call TRBJ2-7; 12 nucleotides agree with TRBD1. The V gene's germline CDR1 is SGHNT and CDR2 YYREEE (reference sequence). The V gene end was trimmed by 5 bases and the J gene end by 7 bases; junction bases not matched to a gene: 7. The CDR3 sequence is 14 residues long. The CDR3 region is CASRRGQGAGEQYF. As DNA, the CDR3 is TGTGCCAGCAGACGGGGACAGGGGGCAGGGGAGCAGTACTTC.

The chain employs TRBV6-5 and TRBJ2-7, with 11 bases aligning to TRBD1. The CDR3 consists of 15 residues. J lost 2 bases, V lost 2 bases, and 2 bases had no gene match. Germline lookup yields CDR1 MNHEY and CDR2 SVGAGI. The CDR3 sequence: CASSYQDRGPYEQYF. CDR3 DNA: TGTGCCAGCAGTTACCAGGACAGGGGGCCCTACGAGCAGTACTTC.

The chain links TRBV5-6 to TRBJ2-4, with D tentatively TRBD2 (5 bases). CDR1 and CDR2 from the germline V gene are SGHDT and YYEEEE. The CDR3 sequence is 14 residues long. Trimming removed 2 bases at V and 2 bases at J, with 8 bases between. The CDR3 reads CASSFEGTKNIQYF. CDR3 nucleotides: TGTGCCAGCAGCTTTGAGGGAACCAAAAACATTCAGTACTTC.

The J gene is TRBJ2-7, the V gene TRBV11-2; TRBD2 matches at 10 bases. V lost 3 bases, J lost 2 bases, and 1 base stayed unmatched. This CDR3 is built from 14 residues. Per germline, CDR1 SGHAT and CDR2 FQNNGV. CDR3: CASSFLAGAYEQYF. The CDR3 nucleotides are TGTGCCAGCAGCTTTCTAGCGGGAGCCTACGAGCAGTACTTC. The whole variable domain, remainder taken from reference TRBV11-2 and TRBJ2-7, is EAGVAQSPRYKIIEKRQSVAFWCNPISGHATLYWYQQILGQGPKLLIQFQNNGVVDDSQLPKDRFSAERLKGVDSTLKIQPAKLEDSAVYLCASSFLAGAYEQYFGPGTRLTVT.

The chain is built from TRBV7-6 and TRBJ1-1; a possible D gene is TRBD1 (6 bases). This CDR3 is built from 12 residues. Germline CDR1 reads SGHVS; CDR2 reads FNYEAQ. V was cut by 1 base and J by 9 bases, with 9 bases left in between. CDR3 DNA: TGTGCCAGCAGCTTAGAACAGGGCAAAGCTTTCTTT. Encoded protein: CASSLEQGKAFF.

V usage is TRBV7-6 and J usage is TRBJ2-1; 9 positions agree with TRBD2. Per the germline V gene, CDR1 is SGHVS and CDR2 is FNYEAQ. The CDR3 is made up of 15 amino acids. After removal of 5 bases from V and 4 bases from J, the junction contained 6 bases not matched to a gene. The CDR3, as DNA: TGTGCCAGCAGCGCGAGCAGCGGGAGGTACAATGAGCAGTTCTTC. This gives the protein CASSASSGRYNEQFF.